The rows below give T cell receptor beta chains drawn from one sample of a study of blood T cells in healthy people across ages. TCRdb re-derived calls from the 5' RACE reads in MiXCR, one entry per CDR3 protein. Of some 1.4 million distinct CDR3 sequences in the sample, around two fifths are singletons; the top ten hold roughly 7.7%. Sequenced input: blood. All receptors derive from a woman between 18 and 29 years old in good health. CDR3s include the opening cysteine and the closing phenylalanine or tryptophan. The order of the fields is D gene, V gene, J gene, clone size, CDR3 protein, CDR3 DNA. D genes are given only for firm matches. Expanded clones are given a class, and other clones once, few, many or no size at all.

d_gene: NA
v_gene: TRBV5-1
j_gene: TRBJ2-3
abundance: few
CDR3aa: CASSLVSQMTDTQYF
CDR3nt: TGCGCCAGCAGCTTGGTTAGCCAGATGACAGATACGCAGTATTTT

d_gene: NA
v_gene: TRBV12-3/TRBV12-4
j_gene: TRBJ2-3
abundance: NA
CDR3aa: CASKGPYSTDTQYF
CDR3nt: TGTGCCAGCAAGGGTCCATACAGCACAGATACGCAGTATTTT

d_gene: TRBD1
v_gene: TRBV5-1
j_gene: TRBJ1-6
abundance: few
CDR3aa: CASSFKTGRKDSPLHF
CDR3nt: TGCGCCAGCAGCTTCAAGACAGGGAGAAAAGATTCACCCCTCCACTTT

d_gene: TRBD2
v_gene: TRBV7-2
j_gene: TRBJ2-7
abundance: few
CDR3aa: CASSLLAAPPYEQYF
CDR3nt: TGTGCCAGCAGCTTACTAGCGGCCCCCCCCTACGAGCAGTACTTC

d_gene: TRBD1
v_gene: TRBV9
j_gene: TRBJ1-1
abundance: many
CDR3aa: CASSVSDRGYTEAFF
CDR3nt: TGTGCCAGCAGCGTATCAGACAGGGGGTACACTGAAGCTTTCTTT

d_gene: NA
v_gene: TRBV20-1
j_gene: TRBJ2-7
abundance: NA
CDR3aa: CSARWERLYEQYF
CDR3nt: TGCAGTGCTAGATGGGAGAGGTTATACGAGCAGTACTTC

d_gene: TRBD1
v_gene: TRBV5-1
j_gene: TRBJ2-7
abundance: NA
CDR3aa: CASSFTGTGVTLSYEQYF
CDR3nt: TGCGCCAGCAGTTTTACCGGGACAGGGGTCACACTCTCCTACGAGCAGTACTTC

d_gene: NA
v_gene: TRBV3-1
j_gene: TRBJ1-2
abundance: many
CDR3aa: CASSQDKDYGYTF
CDR3nt: TGTGCCAGCAGCCAAGATAAGGATTATGGCTACACCTTC

d_gene: TRBD2
v_gene: TRBV10-3
j_gene: TRBJ2-5
abundance: NA
CDR3aa: CATYGTSGRYTPNEQYF
CDR3nt: TGTGCCACCTATGGGACTAGCGGGAGGTATACTCCTAATGAGCAGTACTTC

d_gene: TRBD1
v_gene: TRBV28
j_gene: TRBJ1-1
abundance: few
CDR3aa: CASRRQGGGTEAFF
CDR3nt: TGTGCCAGCAGGAGACAGGGGGGTGGCACTGAAGCTTTCTTT

d_gene: NA
v_gene: TRBV7-8
j_gene: TRBJ1-1
abundance: NA
CDR3aa: CASSSLRNPFLMNTEAFF
CDR3nt: TGTGCCAGCAGCTCGCTCAGGAATCCTTTCCTCATGAACACTGAAGCTTTCTTT

d_gene: TRBD2
v_gene: TRBV10-3
j_gene: TRBJ2-1
abundance: few
CDR3aa: CAISRTGLAGNNEQFF
CDR3nt: TGTGCCATCTCAAGAACCGGGCTAGCGGGAAACAATGAGCAGTTCTTC

d_gene: NA
v_gene: TRBV4-1
j_gene: TRBJ1-6
abundance: few
CDR3aa: CASSQDSDNNSPLHF
CDR3nt: TGCGCCAGCAGCCAAGATTCAGATAATAATTCACCCCTCCACTTT

d_gene: NA
v_gene: TRBV5-1
j_gene: TRBJ2-3
abundance: NA
CDR3aa: CASSPDSARRTQYF
CDR3nt: TGCGCCAGCAGCCCGGACAGCGCGCGGCGGACGCAGTATTTT